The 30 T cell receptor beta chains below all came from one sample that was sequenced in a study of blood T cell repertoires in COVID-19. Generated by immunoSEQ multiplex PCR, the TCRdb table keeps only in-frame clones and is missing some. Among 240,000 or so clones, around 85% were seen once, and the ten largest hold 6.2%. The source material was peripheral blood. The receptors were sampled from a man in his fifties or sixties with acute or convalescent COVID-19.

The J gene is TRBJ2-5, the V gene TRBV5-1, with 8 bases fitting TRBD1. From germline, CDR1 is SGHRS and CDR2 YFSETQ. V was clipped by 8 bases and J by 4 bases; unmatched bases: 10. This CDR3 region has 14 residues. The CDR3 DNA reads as TGCGCCAGTAAGGGACAGGCCGGAGGAGAGACCCAGTACTTC. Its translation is CASKGQAGGETQYF.

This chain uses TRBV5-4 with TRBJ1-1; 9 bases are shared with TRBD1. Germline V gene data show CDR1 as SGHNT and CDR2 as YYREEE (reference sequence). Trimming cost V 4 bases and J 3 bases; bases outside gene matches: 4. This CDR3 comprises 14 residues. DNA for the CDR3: TGTGCCAGCAGCCCGACAGGGGGGGACACTGAAGCTTTCTTT. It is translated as CASSPTGGDTEAFF.

This chain's CDR3 is CASSKQIDYEQYF. In DNA, the CDR3 is TGTGCCAGCAGTAAACAGATCGACTACGAGCAGTACTTC. The chain carries TRBV27 and TRBJ2-7; D gene unclear. Trimming took off 5 bases at V and 3 bases at J, with 11 bases between the two ends. The germline gives CDR1 MNHEY, CDR2 SMNVEV (reference sequence). CDR3 length: 13 amino acids.

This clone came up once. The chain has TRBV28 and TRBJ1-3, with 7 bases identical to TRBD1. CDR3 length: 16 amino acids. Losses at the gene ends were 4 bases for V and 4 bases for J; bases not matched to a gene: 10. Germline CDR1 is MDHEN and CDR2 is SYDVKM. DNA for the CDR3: TGTGCCAGCAGTTCCTGGGACAGCCCCAAGGGAAACACCATATATTTT. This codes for CASSSWDSPKGNTIYF. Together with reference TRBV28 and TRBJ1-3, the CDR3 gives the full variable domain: DVKVTQSSRYLVKRTGEKVFLECVQDMDHENMFWYRQDPGLGLRLIYFSYDVKMKEKGDIPEGYSVSREKKERFSLILESASTNQTSMYLCASSSWDSPKGNTIYFGEGSWLTVV.

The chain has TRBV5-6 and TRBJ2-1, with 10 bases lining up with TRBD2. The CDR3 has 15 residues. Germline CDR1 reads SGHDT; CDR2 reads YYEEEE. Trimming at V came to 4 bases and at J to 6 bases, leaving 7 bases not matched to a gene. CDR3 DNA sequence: TGTGCCAGCAGCACGGGACTAGCGCCATTCAATGAGCAGTTCTTC. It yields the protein CASSTGLAPFNEQFF.

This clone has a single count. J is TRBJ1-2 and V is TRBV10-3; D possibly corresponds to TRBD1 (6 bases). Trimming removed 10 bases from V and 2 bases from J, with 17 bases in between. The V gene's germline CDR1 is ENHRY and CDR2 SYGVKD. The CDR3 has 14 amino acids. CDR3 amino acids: CATRGARANYGYTF. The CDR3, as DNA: TGTGCCACCCGGGGGGCCAGGGCGAACTATGGCTACACCTTC.

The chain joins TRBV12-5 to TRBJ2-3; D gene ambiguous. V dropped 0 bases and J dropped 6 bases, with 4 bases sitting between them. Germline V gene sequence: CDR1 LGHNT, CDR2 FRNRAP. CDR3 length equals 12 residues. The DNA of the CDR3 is TGTGCTAGTGGTTTGGTACTGGATACGCAGTATTTT. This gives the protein CASGLVLDTQYF.

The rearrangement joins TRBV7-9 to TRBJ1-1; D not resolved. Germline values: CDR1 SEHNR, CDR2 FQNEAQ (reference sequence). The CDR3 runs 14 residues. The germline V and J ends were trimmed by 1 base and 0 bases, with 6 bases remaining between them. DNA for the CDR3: TGTGCCAGCAGCTTAGGGCGGGTGAACACTGAAGCTTTCTTT. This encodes CASSLGRVNTEAFF.

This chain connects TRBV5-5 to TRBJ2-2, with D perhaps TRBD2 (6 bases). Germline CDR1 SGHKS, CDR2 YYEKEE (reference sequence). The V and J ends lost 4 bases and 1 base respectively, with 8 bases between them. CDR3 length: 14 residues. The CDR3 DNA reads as TGTGCCAGCAGCGGGGACTGGAACACCGGGGAGCTGTTTTTT. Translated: CASSGDWNTGELFF. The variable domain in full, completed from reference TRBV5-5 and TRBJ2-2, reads DAGVTQSPTHLIKTRGQQVTLRCSPISGHKSVSWYQQVLGQGPQFIFQYYEKEERGRGNFPDRFSARQFPNYSSELNVNALLLGDSALYLCASSGDWNTGELFFGEGSRLTVL.

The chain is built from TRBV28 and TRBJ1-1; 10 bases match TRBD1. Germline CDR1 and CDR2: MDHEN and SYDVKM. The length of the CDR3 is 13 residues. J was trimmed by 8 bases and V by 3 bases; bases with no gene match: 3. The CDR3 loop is CASSFPDRGEAFF. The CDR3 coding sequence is TGTGCCAGCAGTTTCCCGGACAGGGGGGAAGCTTTCTTT.

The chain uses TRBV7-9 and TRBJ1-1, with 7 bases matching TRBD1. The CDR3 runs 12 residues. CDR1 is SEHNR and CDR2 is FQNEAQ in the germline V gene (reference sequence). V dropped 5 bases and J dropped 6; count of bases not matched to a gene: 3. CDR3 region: CASSPQGAEAFF. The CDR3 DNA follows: TGTGCCAGCAGCCCGCAGGGGGCTGAAGCTTTCTTT.

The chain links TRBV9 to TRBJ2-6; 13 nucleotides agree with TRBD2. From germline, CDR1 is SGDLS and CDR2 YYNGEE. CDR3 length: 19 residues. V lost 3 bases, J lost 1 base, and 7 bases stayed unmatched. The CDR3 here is CASSAPWTSGSSGANVLTF. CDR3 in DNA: TGTGCCAGCAGCGCCCCCTGGACTAGCGGGAGTTCTGGGGCCAACGTCCTGACTTTC.

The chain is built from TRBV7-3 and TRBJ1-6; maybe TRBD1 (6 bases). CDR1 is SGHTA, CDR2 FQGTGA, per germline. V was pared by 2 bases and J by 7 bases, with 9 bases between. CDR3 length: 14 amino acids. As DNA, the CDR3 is TGTGCCAGCAGCTTAGGGACAAGCAATTCACCCCTCCACTTT. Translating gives CASSLGTSNSPLHF.

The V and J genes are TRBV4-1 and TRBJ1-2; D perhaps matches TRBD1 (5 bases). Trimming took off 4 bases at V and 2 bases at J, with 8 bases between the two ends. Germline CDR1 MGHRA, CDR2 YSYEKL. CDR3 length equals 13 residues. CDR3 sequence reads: CASSPQGNYGYTF. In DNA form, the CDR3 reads TGCGCCAGCAGCCCGCAGGGAAACTATGGCTACACCTTC.

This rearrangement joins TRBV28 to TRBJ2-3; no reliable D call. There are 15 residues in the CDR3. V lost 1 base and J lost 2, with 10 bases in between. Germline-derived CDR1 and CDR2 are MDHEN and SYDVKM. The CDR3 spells CASSLFPQNTDTQYF. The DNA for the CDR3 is TGTGCCAGCAGTTTATTCCCACAGAACACAGATACGCAGTATTTT.

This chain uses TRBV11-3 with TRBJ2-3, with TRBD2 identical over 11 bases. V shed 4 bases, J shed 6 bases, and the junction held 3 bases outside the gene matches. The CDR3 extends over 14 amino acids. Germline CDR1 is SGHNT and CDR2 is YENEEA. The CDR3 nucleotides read TGTGCCAGCAGCTATGCTAGCGGGAGGGATACGCAGTATTTT. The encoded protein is CASSYASGRDTQYF.

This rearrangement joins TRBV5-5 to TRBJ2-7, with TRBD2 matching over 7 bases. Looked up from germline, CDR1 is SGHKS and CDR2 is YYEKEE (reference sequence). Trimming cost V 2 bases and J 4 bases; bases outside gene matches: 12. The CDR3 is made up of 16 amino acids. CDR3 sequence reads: CASSLVGGSANYEQYF. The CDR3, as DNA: TGTGCCAGCAGCTTAGTTGGCGGGAGCGCGAATTACGAGCAGTACTTC.

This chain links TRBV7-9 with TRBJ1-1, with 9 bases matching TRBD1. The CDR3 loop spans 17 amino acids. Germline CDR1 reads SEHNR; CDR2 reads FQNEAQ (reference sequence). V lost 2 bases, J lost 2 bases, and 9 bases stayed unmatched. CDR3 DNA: TGTGCCAGCAGCTTAAATGACAGGGGGGGAAAAAACACTGAAGCTTTCTTT. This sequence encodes CASSLNDRGGKNTEAFF.

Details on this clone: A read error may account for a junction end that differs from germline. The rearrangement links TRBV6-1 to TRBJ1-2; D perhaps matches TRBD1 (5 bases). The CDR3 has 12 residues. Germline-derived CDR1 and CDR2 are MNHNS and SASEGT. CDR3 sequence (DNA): TGTGCCAGCGGTGACAGATTCGGGGGCTACACCTTC. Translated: CASGDRFGGYTF.

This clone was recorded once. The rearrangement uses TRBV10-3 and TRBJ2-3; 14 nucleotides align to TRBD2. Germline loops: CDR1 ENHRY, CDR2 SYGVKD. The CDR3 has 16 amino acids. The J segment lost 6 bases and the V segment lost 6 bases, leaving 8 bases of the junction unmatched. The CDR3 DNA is TGTGCCATCAGGACCGGACTAGCGGGAGGCCCGGATACGCAGTATTTT. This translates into CAIRTGLAGGPDTQYF.

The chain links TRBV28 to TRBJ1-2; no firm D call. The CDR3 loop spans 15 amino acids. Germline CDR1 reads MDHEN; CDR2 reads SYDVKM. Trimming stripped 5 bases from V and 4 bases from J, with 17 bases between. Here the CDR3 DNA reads TGTGCCAGCAGTCCCAGAGGACGGGCGGGCTATGGCTACACCTTC. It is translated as CASSPRGRAGYGYTF.

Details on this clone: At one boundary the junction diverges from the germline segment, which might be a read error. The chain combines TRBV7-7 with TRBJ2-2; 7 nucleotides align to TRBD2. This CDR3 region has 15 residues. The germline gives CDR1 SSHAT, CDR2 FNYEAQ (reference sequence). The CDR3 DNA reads TGTGCTAGCAGCTTAGAGGCGGGAGCGATCGGGGAGCTGTTTTTT. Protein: CASSLEAGAIGELFF.

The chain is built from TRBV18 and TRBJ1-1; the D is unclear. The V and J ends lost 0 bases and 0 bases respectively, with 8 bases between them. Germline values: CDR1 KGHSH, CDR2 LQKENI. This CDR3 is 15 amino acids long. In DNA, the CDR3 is TGTGCCAGCTCACCACCCGCAGGCTTGAACACTGAAGCTTTCTTT. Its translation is CASSPPAGLNTEAFF.

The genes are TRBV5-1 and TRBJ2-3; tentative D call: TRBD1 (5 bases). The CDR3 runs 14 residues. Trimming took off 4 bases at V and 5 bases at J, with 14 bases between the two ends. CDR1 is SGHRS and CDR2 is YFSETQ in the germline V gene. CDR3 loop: CASSKGRIGDTQYF. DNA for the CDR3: TGCGCCAGCAGCAAGGGGCGCATCGGAGATACGCAGTATTTT.

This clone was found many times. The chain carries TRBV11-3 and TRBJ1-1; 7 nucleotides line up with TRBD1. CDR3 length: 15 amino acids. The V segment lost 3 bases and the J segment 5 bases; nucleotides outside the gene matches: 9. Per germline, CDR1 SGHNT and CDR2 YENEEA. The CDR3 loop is CASSFLWDRHTEAFF. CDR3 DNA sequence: TGTGCCAGCAGCTTTCTCTGGGACAGACATACTGAAGCTTTCTTT.

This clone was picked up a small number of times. CDR3 protein: CASSYRGADEAFF. The CDR3 nucleotides read TGTGCCAGCAGCTACAGGGGAGCGGATGAAGCTTTCTTT. The gene calls are TRBV7-2 and TRBJ1-1; 7 bases are a match to TRBD1. The germline V gene encodes CDR1 SGHTA and CDR2 FQGNSA. This CDR3 spans 13 amino acids. The J segment lost 7 bases and the V segment lost 4 bases, leaving 6 bases of the junction unmatched.

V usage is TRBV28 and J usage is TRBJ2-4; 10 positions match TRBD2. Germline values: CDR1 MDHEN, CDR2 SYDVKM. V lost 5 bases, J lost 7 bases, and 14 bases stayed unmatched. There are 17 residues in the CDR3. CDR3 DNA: TGTGCCAGCAGTACCAGGGGAGCGGGAGGGCCGGGGAACATTCAGTACTTC. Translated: CASSTRGAGGPGNIQYF.

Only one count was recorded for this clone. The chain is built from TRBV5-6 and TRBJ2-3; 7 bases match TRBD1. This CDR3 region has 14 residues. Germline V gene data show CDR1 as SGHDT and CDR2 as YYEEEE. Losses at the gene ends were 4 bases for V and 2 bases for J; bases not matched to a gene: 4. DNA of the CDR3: TGTGCCAGCAGCCGGGACAGACCCACAGATACGCAGTATTTT. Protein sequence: CASSRDRPTDTQYF.

This chain's CDR3 is CASSRLLAGEQETQYF. The CDR3 DNA reads as TGTGCCAGCAGCCGTCTTCTAGCGGGGGAACAAGAGACCCAGTACTTC. The chain carries TRBV7-9 and TRBJ2-5, with TRBD2 matching over 10 bases. J lost 2 bases, V lost 5 bases, and 8 bases had no gene match. CDR3 length equals 16 residues. Germline V gene lookup returns CDR1 SEHNR and CDR2 FQNEAQ (reference sequence).

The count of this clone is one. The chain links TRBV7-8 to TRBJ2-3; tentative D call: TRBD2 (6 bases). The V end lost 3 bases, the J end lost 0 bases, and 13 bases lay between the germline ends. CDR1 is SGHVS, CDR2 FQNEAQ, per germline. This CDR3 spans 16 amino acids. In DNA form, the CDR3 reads TGTGCCAGCAGCTTGGTTAGCGGCAAGAGCACAGATACGCAGTATTTT. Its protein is CASSLVSGKSTDTQYF. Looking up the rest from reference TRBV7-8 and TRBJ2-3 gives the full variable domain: GAGVSQSPRYKVAKRGQDVALRCDPISGHVSLFWYQQALGQGPEFLTYFQNEAQLDKSGLPSDRFFAERPEGSVSTLKIQRTQQEDSAVYLCASSLVSGKSTDTQYFGPGTRLTVL.